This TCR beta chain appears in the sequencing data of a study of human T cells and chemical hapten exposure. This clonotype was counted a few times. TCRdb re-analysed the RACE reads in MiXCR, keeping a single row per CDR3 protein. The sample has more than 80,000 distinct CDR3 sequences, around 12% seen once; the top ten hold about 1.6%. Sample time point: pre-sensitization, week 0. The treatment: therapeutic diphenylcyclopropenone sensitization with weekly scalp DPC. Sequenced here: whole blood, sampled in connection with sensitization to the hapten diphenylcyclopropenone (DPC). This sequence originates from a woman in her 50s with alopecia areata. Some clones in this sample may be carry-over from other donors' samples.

The CDR3 region has the DNA TGCGCCAGCAGCTTGGAACAGCGGATTCAAGCTTTCTTT. It encodes CASSLEQRIQAFF. The chain links TRBV5-1 to TRBJ1-1; D remains ambiguous. Per germline, CDR1 SGHRS and CDR2 YFSETQ. V gave up 0 bases and J gave up 9 bases, with 12 bases separating them. The length of the CDR3 is 13 residues.